The rows below give T cell receptor beta chains drawn from one sample of a study of blood T cell repertoires in COVID-19. TCRdb keeps only in-frame clones here, not all; method: immunoSEQ multiplex PCR. Among 270,000 or so clones, approximately 86% were seen once, and the ten largest hold approximately 3.1%. Sequencing was done on a sample of peripheral blood. The receptors were gathered from a woman aged 18-29 years with acute or convalescent COVID-19. The CDR3 runs from the conserved cysteine through the conserved F or W. A D gene is named only where the DNA matches it firmly. Size is omitted from some rows. Given values are once, few, many or a class for expanded clones.

v_gene: TRBV5-1
d_gene: TRBD1
abundance: NA
j_gene: TRBJ2-5
CDR3nt: TGCGCCAGCAGCTATATGACAGGGGGCGAAGAGACCCAGTACTTC
CDR3aa: CASSYMTGGEETQYF

v_gene: TRBV6-1
d_gene: NA
abundance: NA
j_gene: TRBJ1-2
CDR3nt: TGTGCCAGCAGTGAATGGATGCCGGGGGTGGGCGGCTACACCTTC
CDR3aa: CASSEWMPGVGGYTF

v_gene: TRBV3-1/TRBV3-2
d_gene: TRBD1
abundance: NA
j_gene: TRBJ1-2
CDR3nt: TGTGCCAGCAGCCATGCGTGGACAGGGAGGCTAGTTGGCTACACCTTC
CDR3aa: CASSHAWTGRLVGYTF

v_gene: TRBV11-2
d_gene: NA
abundance: NA
j_gene: TRBJ1-1
CDR3nt: TGTGCCAGCAGCTTCTTGCCGACAGCTGAAGCTTTCTTT
CDR3aa: CASSFLPTAEAFF

v_gene: TRBV6-5
d_gene: NA
abundance: NA
j_gene: TRBJ1-6
CDR3nt: TGTGCCAGCAGGAGGACAGACTATTCACCCCTCCACTTT
CDR3aa: CASRRTDYSPLHF

v_gene: TRBV7-9
d_gene: TRBD1
abundance: NA
j_gene: TRBJ2-7
CDR3nt: TGTGCCAGCAGCTCCTCGCATTCCGGGACAGAGTACGAGCAGTACTTC
CDR3aa: CASSSSHSGTEYEQYF

v_gene: TRBV2
d_gene: TRBD1
abundance: NA
j_gene: TRBJ2-7
CDR3nt: TGTGCCAGCAACTGGATAGGGGGCGGCGAGCAGTACTTC
CDR3aa: CASNWIGGGEQYF

v_gene: TRBV6-5
d_gene: NA
abundance: NA
j_gene: TRBJ2-7
CDR3nt: TGTGCCAGCAGTTACTCGCCTAGCGTAAGCTCCTACGAGCAGTACTTC
CDR3aa: CASSYSPSVSSYEQYF

v_gene: TRBV6-2/TRBV6-3
d_gene: TRBD1
abundance: NA
j_gene: TRBJ1-3
CDR3nt: TGTGCCAGCAGCAAACAGGGGAGGCCCGGGAACACCATATATTTT
CDR3aa: CASSKQGRPGNTIYF

v_gene: TRBV9
d_gene: TRBD1
abundance: NA
j_gene: TRBJ1-2
CDR3nt: TGTGCCAGCAGCGTAGCTTCGGGACAGGCTTACACCTTC
CDR3aa: CASSVASGQAYTF

v_gene: TRBV14
d_gene: NA
abundance: NA
j_gene: TRBJ1-1
CDR3nt: TGTGCCAGCACCCAGATGGGCGTTCACACTGAAGCTTTCTTT
CDR3aa: CASTQMGVHTEAFF

v_gene: TRBV5-1
d_gene: NA
abundance: NA
j_gene: TRBJ1-6
CDR3nt: TGCGCCAGCAGCTTAGAGAACTCCTATAATTCACCCCTCCACTTT
CDR3aa: CASSLENSYNSPLHF

v_gene: TRBV4-1
d_gene: TRBD2
abundance: NA
j_gene: TRBJ2-5
CDR3nt: TGCGCCAGCAGCCAAGTTGGTTTAGCGGGACAAGAGACCCAGTACTTC
CDR3aa: CASSQVGLAGQETQYF

v_gene: TRBV27
d_gene: NA
abundance: few
j_gene: TRBJ1-1
CDR3nt: TGTGCCAGCAGTTTATCAGGACGGGCAGGGGTGAACACTGAAGCTTTCTTT
CDR3aa: CASSLSGRAGVNTEAFF

v_gene: TRBV24-1
d_gene: TRBD2
abundance: NA
j_gene: TRBJ2-7
CDR3nt: TGTGCCACCAGTGACGGGGGGAACTACGAGCAGTACTTC
CDR3aa: CATSDGGNYEQYF

v_gene: TRBV11-2
d_gene: TRBD1
abundance: NA
j_gene: TRBJ1-4
CDR3nt: TGTGCCAGCAGCCTTGGACAGGGAGTTGAAAAACTGTTTTTT
CDR3aa: CASSLGQGVEKLFF

v_gene: TRBV30
d_gene: NA
abundance: NA
j_gene: TRBJ1-3
CDR3nt: TGTGCCTGGAGTTGGGGGGGGGACACCATATATTTT
CDR3aa: CAWSWGGDTIYF

v_gene: TRBV18
d_gene: NA
abundance: NA
j_gene: TRBJ2-2
CDR3nt: TGTGCCAGCTCACTCCTCGACCCCGCGGCCACCGGGGAGCTGTTTTTT
CDR3aa: CASSLLDPAATGELFF

v_gene: TRBV25-1
d_gene: NA
abundance: NA
j_gene: TRBJ2-7
CDR3nt: TGTGCCAGCAGTGAATCATATGGGAGAGCCTACGAGCAGTACTTC
CDR3aa: CASSESYGRAYEQYF

v_gene: TRBV19
d_gene: NA
abundance: NA
j_gene: TRBJ1-1
CDR3nt: TGTGCCAGTAGTATCAGGGGTTTGTGGGCTTTCTTT
CDR3aa: CASSIRGLWAFF

v_gene: TRBV28
d_gene: TRBD2
abundance: NA
j_gene: TRBJ2-2
CDR3nt: TGTGCCAGCAGTTTTGAAGCGGGAGTCTTCAACACCGGGGAGCTGTTTTTT
CDR3aa: CASSFEAGVFNTGELFF

v_gene: TRBV30
d_gene: NA
abundance: NA
j_gene: TRBJ1-2
CDR3nt: TGTGCCTGGAGTGCGGGGTATGGCTACACCTTC
CDR3aa: CAWSAGYGYTF

v_gene: TRBV10-3
d_gene: NA
abundance: many
j_gene: TRBJ2-7
CDR3nt: TGTGCCATCTCCGACGGGGGATGGAGCGAGCAGTACTTC
CDR3aa: CAISDGGWSEQYF

v_gene: TRBV6-5
d_gene: TRBD1
abundance: NA
j_gene: TRBJ2-2
CDR3nt: TGTGCCAGCAGTCACCGACAGGGGATCGGGGAGCTGTTTTTT
CDR3aa: CASSHRQGIGELFF

v_gene: TRBV19
d_gene: TRBD1
abundance: NA
j_gene: TRBJ1-4
CDR3nt: TGTGCCAGTAGTCAAGACAGGGGGCATGAAAAACTGTTTTTT
CDR3aa: CASSQDRGHEKLFF

v_gene: TRBV7-2
d_gene: NA
abundance: NA
j_gene: TRBJ2-3
CDR3nt: TGTGCCAGCAGCTCCCAACGGGGAAGCACAGATACGCAGTATTTT
CDR3aa: CASSSQRGSTDTQYF

v_gene: TRBV4-3
d_gene: NA
abundance: few
j_gene: TRBJ1-4
CDR3nt: TGCGCCAGCAGCCAAGAGGTGCAGTATAATGAAAAACTGTTTTTT
CDR3aa: CASSQEVQYNEKLFF

v_gene: TRBV7-2
d_gene: NA
abundance: NA
j_gene: TRBJ1-5
CDR3nt: TGTGCCAGCAGCTTTAAGGGGTATAGCAATCAGCCCCAGCATTTT
CDR3aa: CASSFKGYSNQPQHF

v_gene: TRBV19
d_gene: NA
abundance: few
j_gene: TRBJ1-1
CDR3nt: TGTGCCAGTATTGACAGTTTTCGGACGGGTTTATTAAGGGACACTGAAGCTTTCTTT
CDR3aa: CASIDSFRTGLLRDTEAFF

v_gene: TRBV7-2
d_gene: TRBD1
abundance: NA
j_gene: TRBJ1-5
CDR3nt: TGTGCCAGCACCGAGGGACAGGGGGATCAGCCCCAGCATTTT
CDR3aa: CASTEGQGDQPQHF

v_gene: TRBV28
d_gene: NA
abundance: NA
j_gene: TRBJ2-7
CDR3nt: TGTGCCAGCAGACATAACAGGGGGGGATCATACGAGCAGTACTTC
CDR3aa: CASRHNRGGSYEQYF

v_gene: TRBV15
d_gene: TRBD2
abundance: NA
j_gene: TRBJ2-7
CDR3nt: TGTGCCACCAGCTTTAGCGGGAGGGCCTCCTACGAGCAGTACTTC
CDR3aa: CATSFSGRASYEQYF

v_gene: TRBV7-8
d_gene: TRBD2
abundance: NA
j_gene: TRBJ2-5
CDR3nt: TGTGCCAGCAGCCCCGGTAGACTAGCGGGAGGGCTATCGAGAGAGACCCAGTACTTC
CDR3aa: CASSPGRLAGGLSRETQYF

v_gene: TRBV6-5
d_gene: NA
abundance: NA
j_gene: TRBJ1-4
CDR3nt: TGTGCCAGCAGCTCTCCTGAAAAACTGTTTTTT
CDR3aa: CASSSPEKLFF

v_gene: TRBV19
d_gene: TRBD1
abundance: few
j_gene: TRBJ1-4
CDR3nt: TGTGCCAGTAGTAGGGGGACAGGGGCTAATGAAAAACTGTTTTTT
CDR3aa: CASSRGTGANEKLFF

v_gene: TRBV9
d_gene: NA
abundance: NA
j_gene: TRBJ2-1
CDR3nt: TGTGCCAGCAGCGTAGTAGGGGGTTTTAGGAATGAGCAGTTCTTC
CDR3aa: CASSVVGGFRNEQFF

v_gene: TRBV5-1
d_gene: NA
abundance: NA
j_gene: TRBJ1-2
CDR3nt: TGCGCCAGCAGCAGCCTCGCAGGGGACTATGGCTACACCTTC
CDR3aa: CASSSLAGDYGYTF

v_gene: TRBV7-2
d_gene: TRBD2
abundance: NA
j_gene: TRBJ2-1
CDR3nt: TGTGCCAGCAGCTTGCAACTAGCGGCATTAAACAATGAGCAGTTCTTC
CDR3aa: CASSLQLAALNNEQFF

v_gene: TRBV2
d_gene: TRBD2
abundance: NA
j_gene: TRBJ2-7
CDR3nt: TGTGCCAGCAGTGAATCCGGGACTAGTCCCTACGAGCAGTACTTC
CDR3aa: CASSESGTSPYEQYF

v_gene: TRBV6-2/TRBV6-3
d_gene: NA
abundance: NA
j_gene: TRBJ1-4
CDR3nt: TGTGCCAGCAGTTACGGGCAGGGGACGAGTGAAAAACTGTTTTTT
CDR3aa: CASSYGQGTSEKLFF

v_gene: TRBV4-3
d_gene: NA
abundance: NA
j_gene: TRBJ2-1
CDR3nt: TGCGCCAGCAGCCAACCGGACAGATACAATGAGCAGTTCTTC
CDR3aa: CASSQPDRYNEQFF

v_gene: TRBV6-5
d_gene: TRBD2
abundance: NA
j_gene: TRBJ2-3
CDR3nt: TGTGCCAGCAGTCCCCGACTAGCGGACACAGATACGCAGTATTTT
CDR3aa: CASSPRLADTDTQYF

v_gene: TRBV10-3
d_gene: NA
abundance: few
j_gene: TRBJ1-2
CDR3nt: TGTGCCATCAGTCACGAACAGGGTCCTAACTATGGCTACACCTTC
CDR3aa: CAISHEQGPNYGYTF

v_gene: TRBV19
d_gene: TRBD1
abundance: NA
j_gene: TRBJ1-5
CDR3nt: TGTGCCAGTAGTTCCCGACCTGGACAGGGGAGGCCCGAGCAGCGGCCCCAGCATTTT
CDR3aa: CASSSRPGQGRPEQRPQHF

v_gene: TRBV2
d_gene: TRBD2
abundance: once
j_gene: TRBJ2-5
CDR3nt: TGTGCCAGCAGTGATTTAGGACTAGCAGACCAAGAGACCCAGTACTTC
CDR3aa: CASSDLGLADQETQYF

v_gene: TRBV3-1/TRBV3-2
d_gene: NA
abundance: few
j_gene: TRBJ1-2
CDR3nt: TGTGCCAGCAGCCAAGCGCTTTTACGGGGGGACTATGGCTACACCTTC
CDR3aa: CASSQALLRGDYGYTF

v_gene: TRBV13
d_gene: NA
abundance: NA
j_gene: TRBJ1-1
CDR3nt: TGTGCCAGCAGCTTACAAGGGAGCACTGAAGCTTTCTTT
CDR3aa: CASSLQGSTEAFF

v_gene: TRBV27
d_gene: NA
abundance: NA
j_gene: TRBJ1-1
CDR3nt: TGTGCCAGCAGGGGCGCAGGTGAAGCTTTCTTT
CDR3aa: CASRGAGEAFF

v_gene: TRBV7-6
d_gene: NA
abundance: once
j_gene: TRBJ2-7
CDR3nt: TGTGCCAGCAGCTTAGACTTGCGGAAGGACTCCTACGAGCAGTACTTC
CDR3aa: CASSLDLRKDSYEQYF

v_gene: TRBV7-2
d_gene: TRBD1
abundance: few
j_gene: TRBJ1-1
CDR3nt: TGTGCCAGCAGCTTAGGGGGACAGGGCGAGTTGGCTTTCTTT
CDR3aa: CASSLGGQGELAFF

v_gene: TRBV28
d_gene: NA
abundance: NA
j_gene: TRBJ2-2
CDR3nt: TGTGCCAGCAGATTCCTCGAGACAGGGAACACCGGGGAGCTGTTTTTT
CDR3aa: CASRFLETGNTGELFF

v_gene: TRBV20-1
d_gene: NA
abundance: NA
j_gene: TRBJ2-5
CDR3nt: TGCAGTGCTAGTCACCTCGGGGGAACGGACCAAGAGACCCAGTACTTC
CDR3aa: CSASHLGGTDQETQYF